This T cell receptor beta chain was recorded in a study of blood T cell repertoires in COVID-19 (dated by TCRdb to about 2020). About the investigation overall: Collaborator samples came from the United States, Italy and Spain and covered acute and convalescent phases of COVID-19. The material from the prospective study consisted of cDNA or gDNA derived from T cells, B-cell-depleted T cells, or PBMCs. The dataset comprised deeply sampled blood TCRbeta repertoires from subjects exposed to, actively infected with, or recovered from COVID-19. The repertoires were made available in a free public database intended to serve as a resource for research on the immune response to SARS-CoV-2. Samples came from the ongoing ImmuneRACE study (first 160 participants) plus 1,254 subjects from 6 global collaborators. A de-identified subject ID, COVID-19 status, age in years and sex were almost always included in the sample metadata. Where available, HLA class I and class II types were taken from metadata supplied by the sample provider and were not determined by assay-based typing.

CDR3 length: 15 amino acids, cysteine to phenylalanine. Just CDR3 DNA is preserved here, 45 bases in frame from base 1. Looking up the germline V gene yields CDR1 SNHLY and CDR2 FYNNEI. The V end gives up 6 bases and the J end 0 bases, leaving 6 bases in the junction not matched to a gene. Worth noting for this clone: No antigen is known for it. Base qualities are not recorded, but no much larger clone differs from it by a single base.

TCRbeta CDR3 regions were amplified from genomic DNA using the immunoSEQ Assay, a bias-controlled multiplex PCR. In the source study's methods: The number of nucleated cells in each sample was estimated from the amplification of reference gene primers within the assay. To quantify the absolute abundance of each unique TCRbeta CDR3 rearrangement, sequence reads were collapsed and filtered. Productive Simpson clonality was computed per sample as the square root of Simpson's diversity index over productive rearrangements. TCRdb provides this immuneACCESS table in a form limited to in-frame rearrangements. Some clones are lacking; in checked studies, under half of them reflect an unresolved V gene, and why the rest are absent is not known. That table is the source of V, J and clone size, and D and trimming were worked out from the DNA. The sample has about 83,000 clones on record, roughly 86% of them singletons. Around 7.3% of the sample lies in the top ten.

Overall study results and their limits: How much clinical and demographic metadata was included differed by source and by participant, and the metadata was provided uncurated.

Whole blood was collected in K2EDTA tubes by collaborating institutions according to the institutions' own protocols. Collaborator samples were shipped for TCRbeta analysis as frozen whole blood, isolated PBMCs, or DNA extracted from either sample type. The sequence came from a man aged 80 or over with active or convalescent COVID-19. Material: peripheral blood. The sequence joins TRBV2 to TRBJ1-1; the central 8 bases match TRBD1. In nucleotides, the sequence is TGTGCCAGCAGACCCCAGACAGGGGTGAACACTGAAGCTTTCTTT. Translated, it gives CASRPQTGVNTEAFF. Beyond the CDR3, the reference TRBV2 and TRBJ1-1 genes provide the residues; the full variable domain reads: EPEVTQTPSHQVTQMGQEVILRCVPISNHLYFYWYRQILGQKVEFLVSFYNNEISEKSEIFDDQFSVERPDGSNFTLKIRSTKLEDSAMYFCASRPQTGVNTEAFFGQGTRLTVV.